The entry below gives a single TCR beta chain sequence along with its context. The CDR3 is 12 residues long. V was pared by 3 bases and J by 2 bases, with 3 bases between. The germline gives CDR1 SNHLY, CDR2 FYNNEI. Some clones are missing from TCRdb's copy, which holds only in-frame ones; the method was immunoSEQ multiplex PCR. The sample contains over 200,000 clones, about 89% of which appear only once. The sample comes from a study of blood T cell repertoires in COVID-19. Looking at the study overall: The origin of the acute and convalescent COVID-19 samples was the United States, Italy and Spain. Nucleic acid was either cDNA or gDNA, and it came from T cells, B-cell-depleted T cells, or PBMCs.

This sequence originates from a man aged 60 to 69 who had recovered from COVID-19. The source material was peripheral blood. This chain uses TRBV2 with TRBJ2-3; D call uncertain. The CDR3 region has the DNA TGTGCCAGCAGTGACAACACAGATACGCAGTATTTT. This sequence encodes CASSDNTDTQYF.